This T cell receptor beta chain was profiled in a study of blood T cell repertoires in COVID-19 (dated by TCRdb to about 2020). For the wider study: Samples covering the acute and convalescent phases of COVID-19 were provided by collaborators in the United States, Italy and Spain. The dataset comprised deeply sampled blood TCRbeta repertoires from subjects exposed to, actively infected with, or recovered from COVID-19. The samples were drawn from two sources: the first 160 participants of the ongoing ImmuneRACE study, and 1,000 to 1,500 subjects contributed by 6 global collaborators. The prospective study material was composed of cDNA or gDNA derived from T cells, B-cell-depleted T cells, or PBMCs. Sample metadata almost always included a de-identified subject ID, COVID-19 status, age in years and sex. Where HLA class I and class II types were available, the types were taken from metadata supplied by the sample provider, not from assay-based typing. A freely available public database, intended as a resource for researchers studying the immune response to SARS-CoV-2, is where the repertoires were released. The paper's findings and limits, for the study overall: The amount of clinical and demographic metadata varied by source and participant and was provided uncurated.

In the germline V gene, CDR1 corresponds to SGDLS and CDR2 to YYNGEE. The CDR3, from cysteine to phenylalanine, totals 16 residues. The only DNA kept is the CDR3, 48 bases in frame from the first base. V is clipped by 0 bases and J by 0 bases, and the sequence between their germline boundaries is 13 bases long. Participants in the prospective study were enrolled through a virtual design, were aged about 18 to 89 years, and lived in 20 to 30 United States geographic areas. To assign participants to cohorts, the prospective study relied on clinical history that participants themselves reported in a screening survey and a study questionnaire. In the prospective study, whole blood, serum and a nasopharyngeal or oropharyngeal swab were collected from each participant by mobile phlebotomists. Additional blood draws and questionnaires over an approximately two-month period could optionally be provided by prospective study participants. Before DNA extraction, prospective study blood samples were shipped either frozen or at room temperature.

As concerns this clone: The antigen it recognizes is unknown. Base qualities are not at hand, and no much larger clone is one base apart.

TCRbeta CDR3 regions were amplified from genomic DNA using the immunoSEQ Assay, a bias-controlled multiplex PCR. Processing in the source paper ran as follows. Within the assay, amplification of reference gene primers was used to estimate how many nucleated cells each sample contained. Sequence reads were collapsed and filtered to measure the absolute abundance of every unique TCRbeta CDR3 rearrangement. For each sample, productive Simpson clonality was calculated as the square root of Simpson's diversity index across productive rearrangements. In its TCRdb copy, this immuneACCESS table keeps in-frame sequences only and misses some clones. Where compared with another copy, unresolved V genes explain less than half of these, and the others have no known cause. V, J and clone size were drawn from that table, and D and trimming were deduced from the DNA. The sample has a few hundred thousand clones on record, around 90% of them singletons. The ten largest account for around 1.7% of the sample.

The TCR comes from a woman younger than 35 with acute COVID-19. The sample was PBMCs or T cells enriched from blood (not recorded which). The rearranged segments are TRBV9 and TRBJ2-7; TRBD2 might be the D gene, on 5 matching bases. The DNA sequence reads TGTGCCAGCAGCGTAGGCCCGGGGTTGGACTCCTACGAGCAGTACTTC. The encoded protein is CASSVGPGLDSYEQYF. The variable domain in full, with residues beyond the CDR3 obtained from the reference TRBV9 and TRBJ2-7 genes, is DSGVTQTPKHLITATGQRVTLRCSPRSGDLSVYWYQQSLDQGLQFLIQYYNGEERAKGNILERFSAQQFPDLHSELNLSSLELGDSALYFCASSVGPGLDSYEQYFGPGTRLTVT.